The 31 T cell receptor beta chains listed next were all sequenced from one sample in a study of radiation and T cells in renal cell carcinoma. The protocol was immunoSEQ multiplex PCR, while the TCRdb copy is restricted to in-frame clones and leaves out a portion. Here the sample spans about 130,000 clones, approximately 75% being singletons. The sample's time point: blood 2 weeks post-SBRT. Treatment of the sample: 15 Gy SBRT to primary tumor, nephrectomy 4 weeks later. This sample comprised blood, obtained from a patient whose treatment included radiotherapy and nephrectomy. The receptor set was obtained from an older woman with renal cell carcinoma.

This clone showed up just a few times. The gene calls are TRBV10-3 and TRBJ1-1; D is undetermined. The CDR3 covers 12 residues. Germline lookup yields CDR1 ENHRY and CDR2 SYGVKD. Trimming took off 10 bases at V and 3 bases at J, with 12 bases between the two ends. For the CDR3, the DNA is TGTGCCACAGCGACGCGGGACACTGAAGCTTTCTTT. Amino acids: CATATRDTEAFF.

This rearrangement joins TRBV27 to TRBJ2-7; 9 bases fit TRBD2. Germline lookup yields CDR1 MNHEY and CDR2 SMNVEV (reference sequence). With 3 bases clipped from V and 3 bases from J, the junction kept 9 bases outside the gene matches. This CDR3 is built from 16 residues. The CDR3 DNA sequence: TGTGCCAGCAGTTTCCCAGGTAGCGGGGGACGCTACGAGCAGTACTTC. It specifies CASSFPGSGGRYEQYF.

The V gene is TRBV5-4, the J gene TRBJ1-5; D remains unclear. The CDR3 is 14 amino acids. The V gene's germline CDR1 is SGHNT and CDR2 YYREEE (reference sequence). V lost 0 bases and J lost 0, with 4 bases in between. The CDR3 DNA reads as TGTGCCAGCAGCTTGGATCTTAGCAATCAGCCCCAGCATTTT. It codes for CASSLDLSNQPQHF.

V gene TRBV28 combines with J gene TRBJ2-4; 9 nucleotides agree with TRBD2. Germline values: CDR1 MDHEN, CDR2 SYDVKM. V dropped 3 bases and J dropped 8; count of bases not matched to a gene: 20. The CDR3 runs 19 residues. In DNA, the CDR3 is TGTGCCAGCAGTTTTAAGCTTAAAATTGGGACTAGCCGGAGAGACATTCAGTACTTC. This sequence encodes CASSFKLKIGTSRRDIQYF.

The CDR3 is CASSTPGYEQYF. CDR3 bases: TGTGCCAGTAGTACGCCAGGATACGAGCAGTACTTC. The chain has TRBV19 and TRBJ2-7; D is uncertain. The CDR3 is made up of 12 amino acids. Looked up from germline, CDR1 is LNHDA and CDR2 is SQIVND (reference sequence). With 4 bases removed from V and 4 bases from J, the gap between germline ends came to 8 bases.

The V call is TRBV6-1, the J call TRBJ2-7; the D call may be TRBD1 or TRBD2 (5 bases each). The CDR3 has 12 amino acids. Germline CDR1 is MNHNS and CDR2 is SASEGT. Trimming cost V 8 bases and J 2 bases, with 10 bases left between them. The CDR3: CASLRDAYEQYF. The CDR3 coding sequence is TGTGCCAGCCTCCGGGACGCCTACGAGCAGTACTTC.

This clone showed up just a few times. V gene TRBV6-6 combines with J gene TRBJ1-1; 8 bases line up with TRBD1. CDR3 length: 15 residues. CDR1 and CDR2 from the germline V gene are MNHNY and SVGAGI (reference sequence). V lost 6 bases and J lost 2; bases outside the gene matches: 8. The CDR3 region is CASRHLDRVNTEAFF. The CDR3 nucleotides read TGTGCCAGCAGACACCTGGACAGGGTCAACACTGAAGCTTTCTTT.

CDR3 DNA: TGTGCCAGTAGTATGGGACAGGGGGGAACTGAAGCTTTCTTT. This gives the protein CASSMGQGGTEAFF. The V and J genes are TRBV19 and TRBJ1-1, with 11 bases that match TRBD1. With 3 bases clipped from V and 5 bases from J, the junction kept 2 bases outside the gene matches. Looked up from germline, CDR1 is LNHDA and CDR2 is SQIVND (reference sequence). The CDR3 contains 14 residues.

The CDR3 DNA follows: TGTGCCAGCAGCTTACAGGGGAATAGTGGCTACACCTTC. The encoded protein is CASSLQGNSGYTF. The rearrangement uses TRBV7-9 and TRBJ1-2; TRBD1 might be the D (6 bases). Trimming took 2 bases from V and 7 from J, leaving 11 bases between them. CDR3 length equals 13 residues. Germline CDR1 is SEHNR and CDR2 is FQNEAQ (reference sequence).

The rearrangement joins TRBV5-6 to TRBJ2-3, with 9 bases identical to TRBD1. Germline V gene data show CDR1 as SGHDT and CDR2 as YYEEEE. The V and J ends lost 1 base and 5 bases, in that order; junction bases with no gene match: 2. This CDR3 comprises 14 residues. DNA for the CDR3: TGTGCCAGCAGCTTGTTGGACAGGGGAGATACGCAGTATTTT. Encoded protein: CASSLLDRGDTQYF.

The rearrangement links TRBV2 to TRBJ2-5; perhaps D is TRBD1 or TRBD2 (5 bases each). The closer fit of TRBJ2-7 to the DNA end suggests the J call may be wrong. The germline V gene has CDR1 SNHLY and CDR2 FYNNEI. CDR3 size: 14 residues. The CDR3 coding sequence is TGTGCCAGCAGTGACGGGACGGGATCCTACGAGCAGTACTTC. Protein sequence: CASSDGTGSYEQYF.

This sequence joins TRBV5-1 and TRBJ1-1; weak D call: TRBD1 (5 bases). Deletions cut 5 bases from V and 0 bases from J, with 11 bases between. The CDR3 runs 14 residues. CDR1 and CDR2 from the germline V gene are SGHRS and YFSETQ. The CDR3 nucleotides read TGCGCCAGCAGAGGAGACAGCATGAACACTGAAGCTTTCTTT. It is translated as CASRGDSMNTEAFF.

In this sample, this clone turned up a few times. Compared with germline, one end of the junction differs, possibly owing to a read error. CDR3: CASSITTNTEAFF. CDR3 nucleotide sequence: TGTGCCAGCAGCATAACTACGAACACTGAAGCTTTCTTT. The V and J genes are TRBV7-3 and TRBJ1-1, with D unresolved. The CDR3 has 13 residues. Per germline, CDR1 SGHTA and CDR2 FQGTGA.

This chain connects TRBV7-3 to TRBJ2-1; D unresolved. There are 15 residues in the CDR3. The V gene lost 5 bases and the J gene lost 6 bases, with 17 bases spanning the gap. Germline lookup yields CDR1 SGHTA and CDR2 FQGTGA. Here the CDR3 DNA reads TGTGCCAGCAGCCTAGGGTTTCAAGAGCTCAATGAGCAGTTCTTC. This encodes CASSLGFQELNEQFF. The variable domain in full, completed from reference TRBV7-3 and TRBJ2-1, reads GAGVSQTPSNKVTEKGKYVELRCDPISGHTALYWYRQSLGQGPEFLIYFQGTGAADDSGLPNDRFFAVRPEGSVSTLKIQRTERGDSAVYLCASSLGFQELNEQFFGPGTRLTVL.

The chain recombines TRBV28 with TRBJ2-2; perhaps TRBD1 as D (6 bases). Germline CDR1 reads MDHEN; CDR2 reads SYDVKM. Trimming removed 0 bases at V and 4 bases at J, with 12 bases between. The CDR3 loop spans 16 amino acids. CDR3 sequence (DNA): TGTGCCAGCAGTTTATGGGGGTCCAGGGGCACCGGGGAGCTGTTTTTT. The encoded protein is CASSLWGSRGTGELFF.

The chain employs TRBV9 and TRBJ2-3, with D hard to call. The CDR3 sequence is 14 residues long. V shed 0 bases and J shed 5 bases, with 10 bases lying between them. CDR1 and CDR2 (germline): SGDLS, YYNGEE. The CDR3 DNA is TGTGCCAGCAGCGTAGGGCAGTCCCAAGATACGCAGTATTTT. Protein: CASSVGQSQDTQYF.

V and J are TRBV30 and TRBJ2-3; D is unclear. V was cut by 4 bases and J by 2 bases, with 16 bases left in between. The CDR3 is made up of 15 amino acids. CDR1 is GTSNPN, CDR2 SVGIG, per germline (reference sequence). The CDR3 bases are TGTGCCTGGAATCCCCAGCGTCCCATCACAGATACGCAGTATTTT. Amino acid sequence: CAWNPQRPITDTQYF.

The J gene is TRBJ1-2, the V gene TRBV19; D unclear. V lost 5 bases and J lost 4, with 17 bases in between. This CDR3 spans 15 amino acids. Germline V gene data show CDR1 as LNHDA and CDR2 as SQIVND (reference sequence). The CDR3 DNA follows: TGTGCCAGTAGTCCACGGACTGAATCAGTCTATGGCTACACCTTC. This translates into CASSPRTESVYGYTF.

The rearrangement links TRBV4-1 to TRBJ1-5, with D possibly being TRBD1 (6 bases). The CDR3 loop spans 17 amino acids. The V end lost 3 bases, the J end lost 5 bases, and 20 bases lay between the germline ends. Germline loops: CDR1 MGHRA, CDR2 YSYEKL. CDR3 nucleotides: TGCGCCAGCAGCCACATAAGGGCACAGGGTCTTGATCAGCCCCAGCATTTT. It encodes CASSHIRAQGLDQPQHF.

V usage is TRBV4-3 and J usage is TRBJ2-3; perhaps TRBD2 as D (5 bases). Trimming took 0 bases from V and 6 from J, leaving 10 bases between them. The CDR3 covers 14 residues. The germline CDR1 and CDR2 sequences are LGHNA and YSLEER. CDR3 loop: CASSQDRPGDTQYF. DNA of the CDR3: TGCGCCAGCAGCCAAGATCGGCCGGGGGATACGCAGTATTTT.

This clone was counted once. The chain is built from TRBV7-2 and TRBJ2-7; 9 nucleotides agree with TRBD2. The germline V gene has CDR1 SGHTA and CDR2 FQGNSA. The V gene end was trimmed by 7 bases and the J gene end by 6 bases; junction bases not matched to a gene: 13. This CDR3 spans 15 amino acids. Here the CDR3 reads CASTTKLAGSSEQYF. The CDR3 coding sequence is TGTGCCAGCACCACAAAGCTAGCGGGATCAAGCGAGCAGTACTTC.

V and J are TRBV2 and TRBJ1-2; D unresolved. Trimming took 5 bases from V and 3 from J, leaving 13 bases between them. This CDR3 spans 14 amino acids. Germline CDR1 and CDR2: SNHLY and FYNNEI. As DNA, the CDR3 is TGTGCCAGCAGTAAGGAAACCCGACACTATGGCTACACCTTC. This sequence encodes CASSKETRHYGYTF.

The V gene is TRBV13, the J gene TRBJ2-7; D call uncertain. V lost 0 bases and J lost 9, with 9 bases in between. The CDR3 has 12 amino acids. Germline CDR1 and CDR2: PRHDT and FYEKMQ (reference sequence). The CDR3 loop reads CASSLGSVLQYF. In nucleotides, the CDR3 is TGTGCCAGCAGCTTAGGCTCGGTGCTGCAGTACTTC.

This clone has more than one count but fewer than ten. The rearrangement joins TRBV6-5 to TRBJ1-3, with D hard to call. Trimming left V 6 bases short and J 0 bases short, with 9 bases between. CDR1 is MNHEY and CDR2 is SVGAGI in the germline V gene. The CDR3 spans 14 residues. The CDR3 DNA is TGTGCCAGCAGCGGACCGAGCTCTGGAAACACCATATATTTT. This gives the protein CASSGPSSGNTIYF.

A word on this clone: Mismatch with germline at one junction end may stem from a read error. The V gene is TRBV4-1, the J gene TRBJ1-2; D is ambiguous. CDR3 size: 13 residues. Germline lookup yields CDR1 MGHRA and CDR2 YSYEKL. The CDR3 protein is CASSLTHEGITIF. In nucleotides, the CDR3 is TGCGCCAGCAGCCTCACCCACGAGGGCATTACCATCTTC.

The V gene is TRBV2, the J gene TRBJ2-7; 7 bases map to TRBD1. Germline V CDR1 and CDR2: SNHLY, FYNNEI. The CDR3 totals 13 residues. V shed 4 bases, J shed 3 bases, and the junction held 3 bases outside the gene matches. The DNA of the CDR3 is TGTGCCAGCAGTGCGGACAGGTACTACGAGCAGTACTTC. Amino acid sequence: CASSADRYYEQYF. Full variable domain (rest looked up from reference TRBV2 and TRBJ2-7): EPEVTQTPSHQVTQMGQEVILRCVPISNHLYFYWYRQILGQKVEFLVSFYNNEISEKSEIFDDQFSVERPDGSNFTLKIRSTKLEDSAMYFCASSADRYYEQYFGPGTRLTVT.

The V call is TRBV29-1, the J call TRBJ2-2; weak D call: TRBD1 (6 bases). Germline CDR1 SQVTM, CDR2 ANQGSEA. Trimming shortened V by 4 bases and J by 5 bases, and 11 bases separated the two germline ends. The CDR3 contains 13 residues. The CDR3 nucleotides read TGCAGCGTTGCGGACAGACCTACCGGGGAGCTGTTTTTT. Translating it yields CSVADRPTGELFF.

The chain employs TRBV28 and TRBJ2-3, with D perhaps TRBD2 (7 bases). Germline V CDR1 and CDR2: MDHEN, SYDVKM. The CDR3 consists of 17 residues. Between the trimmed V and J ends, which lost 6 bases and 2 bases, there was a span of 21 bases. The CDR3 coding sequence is TGTGCCAGCAGCTTGATTAGGGGAGGGGGTACCACAGATACGCAGTATTTT. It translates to CASSLIRGGGTTDTQYF.

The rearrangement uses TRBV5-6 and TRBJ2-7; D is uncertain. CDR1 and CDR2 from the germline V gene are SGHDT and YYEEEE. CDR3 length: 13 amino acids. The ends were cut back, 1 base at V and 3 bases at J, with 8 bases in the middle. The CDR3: CASSLRRLYEQYF. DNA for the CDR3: TGTGCCAGCAGCTTGAGGCGGCTCTACGAGCAGTACTTC.

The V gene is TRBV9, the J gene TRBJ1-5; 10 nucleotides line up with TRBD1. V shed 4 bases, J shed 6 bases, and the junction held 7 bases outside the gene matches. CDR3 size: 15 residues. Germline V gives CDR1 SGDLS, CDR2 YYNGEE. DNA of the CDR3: TGTGCCAGCAGCCCGGGACAGGGGTCAAGTCAGCCCCAGCATTTT. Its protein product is CASSPGQGSSQPQHF.

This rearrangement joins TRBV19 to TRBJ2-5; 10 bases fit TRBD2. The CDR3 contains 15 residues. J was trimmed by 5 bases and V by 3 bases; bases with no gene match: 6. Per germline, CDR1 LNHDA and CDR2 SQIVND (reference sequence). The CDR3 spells CASSILAGVWETQYF. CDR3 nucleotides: TGTGCCAGTAGTATCCTAGCGGGAGTATGGGAGACCCAGTACTTC.